One and the same sample provided the 16 T cell receptor beta chains below, sequenced in a study of identical twins. TCRdb analysed the 5' RACE reads with MiXCR anew, one entry per CDR3 protein. This sample carries 750,000 to 950,000 distinct CDR3 sequences, around an eighth of them seen once, and the ten largest clones take roughly 1.6%. This same sample was also taken into another study, of yellow fever vaccine responses in identical twins.

The sample was PBMCs. The source of these receptors is a woman under 30 in good health.

At least ten counts were recorded for this clonotype. The rearrangement joins TRBV11-2 to TRBJ1-1, with 10 bases matching TRBD1. Trimming at V came to 1 base and at J to 8 bases, leaving 4 bases not matched to a gene. This CDR3 region has 14 residues. Looked up from germline, CDR1 is SGHAT and CDR2 is FQNNGV. The CDR3 bases are TGTGCCAGCAGCTTAGCAGGGACAGGGGAAGAAGCTTTCTTT. Its translation: CASSLAGTGEEAFF.

This sequence joins TRBV12-3 or TRBV12-4 and TRBJ1-4; D is ambiguous. The germline V and J ends were trimmed by 3 bases and 7 bases, with 15 bases remaining between them. The CDR3 length is 15 residues. DNA for the CDR3: TGTGCCAGCAGTTTGACGGGCTCAGGCGGTGAAAAACTGTTTTTT. This gives the protein CASSLTGSGGEKLFF.

V usage is TRBV29-1 and J usage is TRBJ2-1; no clear D. This CDR3 has 15 residues. Germline CDR1 SQVTM, CDR2 ANQGSEA. V was clipped by 3 bases and J by 0 bases, with 12 bases between them. The CDR3 bases are TGCAGCGTTGATTCCCTAGGAAGCTCCTACAATGAGCAGTTCTTC. Protein: CSVDSLGSSYNEQFF.

This chain links TRBV6-2 or TRBV6-3 with TRBJ2-4; TRBD2 aligns across 12 bases. The germline V gene encodes CDR1 MNHEY and CDR2 SVGEGT. With 7 bases clipped from V and 6 bases from J, the junction kept 10 bases outside the gene matches. The CDR3 sequence is 16 residues long. The CDR3 sequence: CASKGLAGWDGNIQYF. The DNA for the CDR3 is TGTGCCAGCAAAGGACTAGCGGGGTGGGACGGAAACATTCAGTACTTC.

The chain combines TRBV5-5 with TRBJ2-3; TRBD2 matches at 8 bases. Looked up from germline, CDR1 is SGHKS and CDR2 is YYEKEE (reference sequence). The CDR3 sequence is 15 residues long. J lost 5 bases, V lost 4 bases, and 9 bases had no gene match. The CDR3 DNA follows: TGTGCCAGCAGCCCGGAGATTCTAGCGGGAGATACGCAGTATTTT. It codes for CASSPEILAGDTQYF. Complete variable domain (other parts from reference TRBV5-5 and TRBJ2-3): DAGVTQSPTHLIKTRGQQVTLRCSPISGHKSVSWYQQVLGQGPQFIFQYYEKEERGRGNFPDRFSARQFPNYSSELNVNALLLGDSALYLCASSPEILAGDTQYFGPGTRLTVL.

The chain uses TRBV12-3 or TRBV12-4 and TRBJ2-1; 8 positions agree with TRBD1. The CDR3 extends over 15 amino acids. Trimming removed 6 bases from V and 9 bases from J; junction bases left unmatched: 13. This CDR3 is CASRWGTGPTFEQFF. The CDR3 DNA is TGTGCCAGCAGGTGGGGGACAGGCCCAACATTTGAGCAGTTCTTC.

This clonotype was recorded many times. The rearrangement links TRBV11-1 to TRBJ2-2; no reliable D call. From germline, CDR1 is SGHAT and CDR2 FQDESV (reference sequence). The V end lost 0 bases, the J end lost 6 bases, and 11 bases lay between the germline ends. CDR3 size: 15 residues. The CDR3 loop reads CASSLAGIVAGELFF. CDR3 DNA: TGTGCCAGCAGCTTAGCAGGGATCGTCGCCGGGGAGCTGTTTTTT.

The table lists this clonotype with many counts. The chain uses TRBV10-3 and TRBJ1-2; 8 bases agree with TRBD1. The V and J ends lost 6 bases and 2 bases, in that order; junction bases with no gene match: 11. The CDR3 extends over 16 amino acids. Per germline, CDR1 ENHRY and CDR2 SYGVKD. CDR3 region: CAISPGQGKLNYGYTF. In DNA form, the CDR3 reads TGTGCCATCAGCCCCGGACAGGGAAAATTAAACTATGGCTACACCTTC.

CDR3 protein: CASSRGPGTVTGELFF. Here the CDR3 DNA reads TGTGCCAGCAGCCGAGGCCCCGGGACAGTCACCGGGGAGCTGTTTTTT. This sequence joins TRBV3-1 and TRBJ2-2, with TRBD1 identical over 7 bases. The CDR3 has 16 amino acids. The germline V gene has CDR1 LGHDT and CDR2 YNNKEL (reference sequence). Trimming at V came to 4 bases and at J to 4 bases, leaving 9 bases not matched to a gene.

This clonotype was seen a handful of times. The chain joins TRBV7-2 to TRBJ2-3; 7 bases fit TRBD1. Germline-derived CDR1 and CDR2 are SGHTA and FQGNSA. The CDR3 sequence is 15 residues long. V dropped 4 bases and J dropped 2; count of bases not matched to a gene: 6. This CDR3 reads CASSSQGTATDTQYF. The CDR3 DNA sequence: TGTGCCAGCAGCTCCCAAGGGACAGCCACAGATACGCAGTATTTT.

This clonotype was detected only a few times. V is TRBV4-1 and J is TRBJ2-1; TRBD2 is a possible D gene (6 bases). Germline V CDR1 and CDR2: MGHRA, YSYEKL. The length of the CDR3 is 16 residues. The ends were cut back, 1 base at V and 4 bases at J, with 14 bases in the middle. CDR3 sequence: CASSQVGRGTYNEQFF. The CDR3 DNA follows: TGCGCCAGCAGCCAAGTAGGACGGGGGACGTACAATGAGCAGTTCTTC.

This clonotype was detected ten times or more. This sequence joins TRBV6-1 and TRBJ2-5; TRBD2 agrees at 7 bases. Trimming at V came to 7 bases and at J to 1 base, leaving 9 bases not matched to a gene. The CDR3 spans 15 residues. Germline-derived CDR1 and CDR2 are MNHNS and SASEGT. The CDR3 sequence is CASKGDYYRQETQYF. Written as DNA, the CDR3 is TGTGCCAGCAAAGGGGACTACTATCGCCAAGAGACCCAGTACTTC.

V gene TRBV10-3 combines with J gene TRBJ1-1, with D possibly being TRBD1 (5 bases). Germline V gene data show CDR1 as ENHRY and CDR2 as SYGVKD. The CDR3 is 14 residues long. V shed 6 bases and J shed 1 base, with 12 bases lying between them. The CDR3, as DNA: TGTGCCATCAGCCCGGGGCACGGGAACACTGAAGCTTTCTTT. It specifies CAISPGHGNTEAFF.

This clonotype was recorded a few times. The rearrangement uses TRBV6-1 and TRBJ1-2; D perhaps matches TRBD1 (5 bases). From germline, CDR1 is MNHNS and CDR2 SASEGT. V lost 0 bases, J lost 6 bases, and 8 bases lay in between. The CDR3 is 13 residues long. The CDR3 DNA reads as TGTGCCAGCAGTGAAGCCCCAGGGAATGGCTACACCTTC. Translating it yields CASSEAPGNGYTF.

V gene TRBV19 combines with J gene TRBJ2-3; 13 nucleotides agree with TRBD2. The germline CDR1 and CDR2 sequences are LNHDA and SQIVND (reference sequence). Trimming cost V 3 bases and J 2 bases; bases outside gene matches: 5. There are 17 residues in the CDR3. DNA for the CDR3: TGTGCCAGTAGTATGGGACTAGCGGGATCATACACAGATACGCAGTATTTT. As protein: CASSMGLAGSYTDTQYF.

The table lists this clonotype with a few counts. V and J are TRBV20-1 and TRBJ2-1; TRBD2 agrees at 13 bases. Germline CDR1 and CDR2: DFQATT and SNEGSKA (reference sequence). J lost 8 bases, V lost 2 bases, and 3 bases had no gene match. This CDR3 is 14 amino acids long. The CDR3 loop is CSARRTSGSDEQFF. CDR3 DNA sequence: TGCAGTGCTAGAAGGACTAGCGGGAGTGATGAGCAGTTCTTC.